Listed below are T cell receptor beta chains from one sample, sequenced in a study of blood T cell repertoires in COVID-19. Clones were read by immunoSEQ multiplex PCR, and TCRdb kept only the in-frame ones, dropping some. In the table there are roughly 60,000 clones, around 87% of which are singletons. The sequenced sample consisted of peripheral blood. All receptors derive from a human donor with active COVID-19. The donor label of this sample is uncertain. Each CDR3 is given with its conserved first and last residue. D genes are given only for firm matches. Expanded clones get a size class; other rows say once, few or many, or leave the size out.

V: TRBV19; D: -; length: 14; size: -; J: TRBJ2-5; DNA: TGTGCCAGTAGTATTCCCTTCCGTTCCGAGACCCAGTACTTC; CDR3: CASSIPFRSETQYF
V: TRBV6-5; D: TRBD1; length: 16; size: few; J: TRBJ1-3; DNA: TGTGCCAGCAGTTCCGGACAGGGGTTCTCTGGAAACACCATATATTTT; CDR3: CASSSGQGFSGNTIYF
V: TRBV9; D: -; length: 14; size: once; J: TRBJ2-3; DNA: TGTGCCAGCAGCCCAGGGGGGAGCACAGATACGCAGTATTTT; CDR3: CASSPGGSTDTQYF
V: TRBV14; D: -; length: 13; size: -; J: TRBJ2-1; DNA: TGTGCCAGCAGCCAAGATCCACGGAATGAGCAGTTCTTC; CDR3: CASSQDPRNEQFF
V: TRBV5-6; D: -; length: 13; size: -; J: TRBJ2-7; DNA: TGTGCCAGCAGCGGAGGCCCCTACTACGAGCAGTACTTC; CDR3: CASSGGPYYEQYF
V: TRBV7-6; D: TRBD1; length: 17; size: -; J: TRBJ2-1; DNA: TGTGCCAGCAGCTTAGTTATCGGGACAGCTTCCTACAATGAGCAGTTCTTC; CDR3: CASSLVIGTASYNEQFF
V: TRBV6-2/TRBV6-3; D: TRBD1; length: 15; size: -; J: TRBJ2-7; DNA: TGTGCCAGCAGTTATTGGGACAGGGCGACCTACGAGCAGTACTTC; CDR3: CASSYWDRATYEQYF
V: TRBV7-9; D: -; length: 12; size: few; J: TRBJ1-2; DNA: TGTGCCAGCAGGAGAGAGCAGGATGGCTACACCTTC; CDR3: CASRREQDGYTF
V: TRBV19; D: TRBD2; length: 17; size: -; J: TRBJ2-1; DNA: TGTGCCAGTAGTAACCCCAGTGGCGGGGGGAACTACAATGAGCAGTTCTTC; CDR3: CASSNPSGGGNYNEQFF
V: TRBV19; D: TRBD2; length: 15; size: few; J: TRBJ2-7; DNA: TGTGCCAGTAGTACGAGCGGGGGACCTACCTACGAGCAGTACTTC; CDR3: CASSTSGGPTYEQYF
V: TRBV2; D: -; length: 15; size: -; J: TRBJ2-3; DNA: TGTGCCGGAAACAGGGGAGGACTAAGCACAGATACGCAGTATTTT; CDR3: CAGNRGGLSTDTQYF
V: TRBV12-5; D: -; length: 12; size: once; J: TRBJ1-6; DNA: TGTGCTAGCGGAGGGGTAAGGTCACCCCTCCACTTT; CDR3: CASGGVRSPLHF
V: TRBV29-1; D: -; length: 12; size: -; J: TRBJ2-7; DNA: TGCAGCGCCGGGACACTTGGCTACGAGCAGTACTTC; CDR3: CSAGTLGYEQYF
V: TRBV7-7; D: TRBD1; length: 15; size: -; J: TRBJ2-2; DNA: TGTGCTAGCAGCTTAGCGACAGGGACCACCGGGGAGCTGTTTTTT; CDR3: CASSLATGTTGELFF
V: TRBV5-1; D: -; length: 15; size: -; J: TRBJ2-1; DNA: TGCGCCAGCAGCTTGGCCTCGCGCGGATACAATGAGCAGTTCTTC; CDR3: CASSLASRGYNEQFF
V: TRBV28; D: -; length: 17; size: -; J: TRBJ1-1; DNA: TGTGCCAGCAGTCCACCCGTGGCAGGGTTCATGAACACTGAAGCTTTCTTT; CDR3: CASSPPVAGFMNTEAFF
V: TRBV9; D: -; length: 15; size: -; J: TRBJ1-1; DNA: TGTGCCAGCAGCGTACCCCTGGGGGGGAACACTGAAGCTTTCTTT; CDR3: CASSVPLGGNTEAFF
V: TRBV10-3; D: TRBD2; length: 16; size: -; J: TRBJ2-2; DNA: TGTGCCATCACCGGACTAGCGGGGACGAACACCGGGGAGCTGTTTTTT; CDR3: CAITGLAGTNTGELFF
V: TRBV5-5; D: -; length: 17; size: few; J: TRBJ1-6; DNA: TGTGCCAGCAGCCTGGGTCGCAGCGGCTCCTATAATTCACCCCTCCACTTT; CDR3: CASSLGRSGSYNSPLHF
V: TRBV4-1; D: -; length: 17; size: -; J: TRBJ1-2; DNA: TGCGCCAGCAGCCAAGAATATGCCGGGGGGGCCTTGTGGAGTTATACCTTC; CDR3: CASSQEYAGGALWSYTF
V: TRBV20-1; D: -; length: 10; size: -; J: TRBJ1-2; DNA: TGCAGTGCTGTATATGCGGGCTACACCTTC; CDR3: CSAVYAGYTF
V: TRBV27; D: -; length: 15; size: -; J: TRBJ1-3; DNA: TGTGCCAGCAGTTTAATCGCAGGGCCTGGAAACACCATATATTTT; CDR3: CASSLIAGPGNTIYF
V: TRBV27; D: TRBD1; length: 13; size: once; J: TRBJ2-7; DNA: TGTGCCAGCGGTGGGGACAGGACGGAAGAGCAGTACTTC; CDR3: CASGGDRTEEQYF
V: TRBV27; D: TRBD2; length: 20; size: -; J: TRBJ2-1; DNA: TGTGCCAGCAGTCGCGTTGCCGGGACTAGCGGGACTTCCTCCTACAATGAGCAGTTCTTC; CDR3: CASSRVAGTSGTSSYNEQFF
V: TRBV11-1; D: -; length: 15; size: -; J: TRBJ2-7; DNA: TGTGCCAGCAGCTTAGCAGGATCTACGGAGGGCGAGCAGTACTTC; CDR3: CASSLAGSTEGEQYF
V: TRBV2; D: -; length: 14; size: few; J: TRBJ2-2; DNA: TGTGCCAGCAGTGTCAGGCAGCTTAGCGGGGAGCTGTTTTTT; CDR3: CASSVRQLSGELFF
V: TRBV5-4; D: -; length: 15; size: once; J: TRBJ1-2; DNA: TGTGCCAGCAGCTTGTATAGGGGTTCTAACTATGGCTACACCTTC; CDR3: CASSLYRGSNYGYTF
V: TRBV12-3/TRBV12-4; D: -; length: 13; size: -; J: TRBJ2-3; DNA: TGTGCCAGCAGTTTGCGATATTCAGATACGCAGTATTTT; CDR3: CASSLRYSDTQYF
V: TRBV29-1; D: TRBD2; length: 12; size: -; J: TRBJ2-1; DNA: TGCAGCGTTGCCAGCGGGACGGGTGAGCAGTTCTTC; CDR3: CSVASGTGEQFF
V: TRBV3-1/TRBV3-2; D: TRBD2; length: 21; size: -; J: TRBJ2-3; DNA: TGTGCCAGCAGCCAGGGACTAGCGGGTGCATGGTGGGGAGCTATAGGAGATACGCAGTATTTT; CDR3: CASSQGLAGAWWGAIGDTQYF
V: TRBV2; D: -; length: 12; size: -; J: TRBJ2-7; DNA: TGTGCCAGCAGGGGGCAGCCCTACGAGCAGTACTTC; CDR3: CASRGQPYEQYF
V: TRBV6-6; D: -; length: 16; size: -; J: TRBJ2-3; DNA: TGTGCCAGCAGATCGTCTAAGCGGTTTTCCACAGATACGCAGTATTTT; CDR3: CASRSSKRFSTDTQYF
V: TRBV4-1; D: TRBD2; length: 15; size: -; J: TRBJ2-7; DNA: TGCGCCAGCAGCCAAGATGGGGGGGGGTTCTACGAGCAGTACTTC; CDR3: CASSQDGGGFYEQYF
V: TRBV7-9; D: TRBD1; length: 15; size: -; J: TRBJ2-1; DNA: TGTGCCAGCAGCGCGGGACAGGGTAGATTCGATGAGCAGTTCTTC; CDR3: CASSAGQGRFDEQFF
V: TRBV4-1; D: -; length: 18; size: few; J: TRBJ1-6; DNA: TGCGCCAGCAGCCAAGATCGGGCGGGATTCTCCTATAATTCACCCCTCCACTTT; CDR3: CASSQDRAGFSYNSPLHF
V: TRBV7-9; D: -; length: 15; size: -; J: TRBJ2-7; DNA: TGTGCCAGCAGCTTAGCGAGGGAGAACAAAGGGCGACTGGACTTC; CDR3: CASSLARENKGRLDF
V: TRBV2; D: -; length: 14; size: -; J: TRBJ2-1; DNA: TGTGCCAGCAGTGATCTCAGGTCCTACAATGAGCAGTTCTTC; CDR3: CASSDLRSYNEQFF
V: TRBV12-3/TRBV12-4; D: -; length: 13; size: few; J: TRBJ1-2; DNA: TGTGCCAGCAGTTTCCCGGGAGAAGTGGGCTACACCTTC; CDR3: CASSFPGEVGYTF
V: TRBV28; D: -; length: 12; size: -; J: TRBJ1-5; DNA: TGTGCCAGCAGATACACAGATCAGCCCCAGCATTTT; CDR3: CASRYTDQPQHF
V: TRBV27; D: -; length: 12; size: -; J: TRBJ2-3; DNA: TGTGCCAGCAGTTTTGGCCCAGATACGCAGTATTTT; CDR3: CASSFGPDTQYF
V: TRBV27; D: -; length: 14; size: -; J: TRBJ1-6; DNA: TGTGCCAGCAGGCGGGGTGACTATAATTCACCCCTCCACTTT; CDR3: CASRRGDYNSPLHF
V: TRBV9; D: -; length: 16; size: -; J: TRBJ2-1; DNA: TGTGCCAGCAGCGACGGCGATAGCGGACCCTACAATGAGCAGTTCTTC; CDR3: CASSDGDSGPYNEQFF
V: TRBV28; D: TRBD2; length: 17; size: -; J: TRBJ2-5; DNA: TGTGCCAGCAGTTCCTTCGGGCGGGGGGCATTGGGAGAGACCCAGTACTTC; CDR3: CASSSFGRGALGETQYF